The 10 T cell receptor beta chains reported below all come from one sample, sequenced in a study of cytomegalovirus exposure and HLA in healthy donors. The PCR made use of 60 Vbeta and 13 Jbeta primers. Data came from immunoSEQ multiplex PCR; TCRdb stores just in-frame clones and leaves some out. The table has about 160,000 clones, 65% to 80% seen once. Sequencing input: PBMCs. The receptor set was obtained from a middle-aged woman in good health and CMV-seropositive.

The chain is built from TRBV2 and TRBJ1-1; D ambiguous. The V and J ends lost 5 bases and 3 bases respectively, with 10 bases between them. From germline, CDR1 is SNHLY and CDR2 FYNNEI. The CDR3 is made up of 13 amino acids. CDR3 nucleotide sequence: TGTGCCAGCAGTACTGAGGGCTACACTGAAGCTTTCTTT. Encoded protein: CASSTEGYTEAFF.

This chain uses TRBV10-3 with TRBJ2-3, with D perhaps TRBD2 (6 bases). The CDR3 has 13 residues. Trimming stripped 6 bases from V and 1 base from J, with 8 bases between. The germline V gene has CDR1 ENHRY and CDR2 SYGVKD. CDR3 amino acids: CAIRGEGTDTQYF. The CDR3 DNA reads as TGTGCCATCAGGGGGGAGGGCACAGATACGCAGTATTTT.

The chain uses TRBV2 and TRBJ2-7; 12 bases are shared with TRBD2. Germline assignment: CDR1 SNHLY and CDR2 FYNNEI. V lost 7 bases to trimming and J lost 7 bases; unmatched junction nucleotides: 20. The CDR3 totals 18 residues. The CDR3, as DNA: TGTGCCAGCAAATTAAGAGGGCTAGCGGGAGGGTATTCGGAAGAGCAGTACTTC. The encoded protein is CASKLRGLAGGYSEEQYF.

V is TRBV18 and J is TRBJ2-6, with 7 bases matching TRBD1. This CDR3 comprises 17 residues. Germline V gives CDR1 KGHSH, CDR2 LQKENI. The trim removed 1 base at V and 0 bases at J, leaving 3 bases unmatched. The CDR3 reads CASSPLGQSSGANVLTF. Here the CDR3 DNA reads TGTGCCAGCTCACCACTGGGACAGTCCTCTGGGGCCAACGTCCTGACTTTC.

This chain links TRBV6-1 with TRBJ2-5; 7 nucleotides agree with TRBD2. Losses at the gene ends were 6 bases for V and 5 bases for J; bases not matched to a gene: 9. In germline, CDR1 is MNHNS, CDR2 SASEGT. This CDR3 is 14 amino acids long. The CDR3 spells CASRRSGGGETQYF. Here the CDR3 DNA reads TGTGCCAGCAGGCGAAGTGGGGGAGGGGAGACCCAGTACTTC.

The chain is built from TRBV7-9 and TRBJ2-5; D perhaps matches TRBD2 (5 bases). Germline V gene sequence: CDR1 SEHNR, CDR2 FQNEAQ (reference sequence). CDR3 length equals 14 residues. V was trimmed by 6 bases and J by 4 bases, leaving 15 bases between them. The CDR3 spells CASSNLPGLETQYF. CDR3 in DNA: TGTGCCAGCAGTAATCTGCCGGGGTTAGAGACCCAGTACTTC.

This chain uses TRBV7-2 with TRBJ1-5; D gene unclear. Trimming removed 0 bases from V and 5 bases from J, with 5 bases in between. CDR3 length equals 13 residues. Germline values: CDR1 SGHTA, CDR2 FQGNSA. CDR3 coding DNA: TGTGCCAGCAGCTTAGCCCCAGATCAGCCCCAGCATTTT. It translates to CASSLAPDQPQHF.

The chain joins TRBV28 to TRBJ1-2; 9 bases match TRBD1. Germline V gene lookup returns CDR1 MDHEN and CDR2 SYDVKM. Trimming at V came to 2 bases and at J to 4 bases, leaving 5 bases not matched to a gene. CDR3 length: 15 residues. The CDR3, as DNA: TGTGCCAGCAGTTTAGGACAGGGGCCCCTCTATGGCTACACCTTC. Protein: CASSLGQGPLYGYTF.

The chain is built from TRBV5-6 and TRBJ2-3; TRBD2 matches at 9 bases. V was pared by 1 base and J by 0 bases, with 6 bases of the junction left unmatched. The CDR3 contains 17 residues. The V gene's germline CDR1 is SGHDT and CDR2 YYEEEE. CDR3 amino acids: CASSLRGGGASTDTQYF. The DNA for the CDR3 is TGTGCCAGCAGCTTGAGGGGCGGGGGGGCGAGCACAGATACGCAGTATTTT. The full variable domain, with the rest looked up from reference TRBV5-6 and TRBJ2-3, is DAGVTQSPTHLIKTRGQQVTLRCSPKSGHDTVSWYQQALGQGPQFIFQYYEEEERQRGNFPDRFSGHQFPNYSSELNVNALLLGDSALYLCASSLRGGGASTDTQYFGPGTRLTVL.

CDR3 loop: CASSPIDRGSYEQYF. For the CDR3, the DNA is TGTGCCAGCAGCCCCATCGACAGGGGATCCTACGAGCAGTACTTC. The V gene is TRBV12-1, the J gene TRBJ2-7; the table gives TRBD1 as D, unverified against the DNA. TRBV12-1 has pseudogene status. The CDR3 loop spans 15 amino acids.